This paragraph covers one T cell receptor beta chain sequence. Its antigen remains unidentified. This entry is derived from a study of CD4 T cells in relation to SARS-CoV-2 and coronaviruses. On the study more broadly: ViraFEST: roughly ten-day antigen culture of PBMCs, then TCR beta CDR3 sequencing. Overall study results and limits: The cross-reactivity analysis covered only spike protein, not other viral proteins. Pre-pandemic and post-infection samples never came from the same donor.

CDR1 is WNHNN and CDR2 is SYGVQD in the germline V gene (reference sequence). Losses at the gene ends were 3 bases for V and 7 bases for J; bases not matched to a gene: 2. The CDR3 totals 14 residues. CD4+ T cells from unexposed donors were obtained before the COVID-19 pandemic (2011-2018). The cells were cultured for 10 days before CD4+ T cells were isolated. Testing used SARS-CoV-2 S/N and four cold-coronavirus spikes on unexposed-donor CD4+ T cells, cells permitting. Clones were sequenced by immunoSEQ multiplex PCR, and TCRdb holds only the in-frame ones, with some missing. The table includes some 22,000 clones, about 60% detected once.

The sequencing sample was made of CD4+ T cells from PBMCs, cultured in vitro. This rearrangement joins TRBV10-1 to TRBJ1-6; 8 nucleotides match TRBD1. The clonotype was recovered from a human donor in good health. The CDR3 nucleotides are TGCGCCAGCAGTGAAGGACAGGGAAATTCACCCCTCCACTTT. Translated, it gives CASSEGQGNSPLHF.